The following is a T cell receptor (beta chain) sequence with its context. Nobody among the patients had been given any treatment before thyroid surgery. TCRdb called clones again from the PCR reads with MiXCR. The table records around 38,000 clones, 25% to 30% of them present only once. The data derive from a study of metastatic and nonmetastatic thyroid tumors. CDR3 length equals 13 residues. Germline CDR1 is SGHNT and CDR2 is YENEEA. With 5 bases clipped from V and 3 bases from J, the junction kept 3 bases outside the gene matches. The source is a male donor with papillary thyroid cancer or a benign thyroid nodule (not recorded which). Some clones in this sample may be carry-over from other donors' samples. J is TRBJ2-7 and V is TRBV11-3; TRBD2 agrees at 8 bases. The sample was blood. The CDR3 DNA is TGTGCCAGCAGCCCGGGACTAGGCTACGAGCAGTACTTC. Translated: CASSPGLGYEQYF.